A selection of T cell receptor beta chains follows, all from one sample in a study of blood T cell repertoires in COVID-19. Generated by immunoSEQ multiplex PCR, the TCRdb table keeps only in-frame clones and is missing some. The table lists roughly 170,000 clones, 70% to 90% of them singletons. Sequenced sample: peripheral blood. The receptors come from a woman aged 50 to 65 with COVID-19, enrolled during active disease. CDR3s include the opening cysteine and the closing phenylalanine or tryptophan. The D gene is left open where the match is weak. Only some rows state a clone size, as once, few, many or a class for expanded clones.

abundance	v_gene	j_gene	d_gene	CDR3nt	CDR3aa
.	TRBV7-3	TRBJ2-3	TRBD2	TGTGCCAGCAGCTCCCAGACTAGCGGGGGGGCAGATACGCAGTATTTT	CASSSQTSGGADTQYF
.	TRBV2	TRBJ2-3	TRBD2	TGTGCCAGCAGTACCTTCGGTCTGGCGGGGGGGAACACAGATACGCAGTATTTT	CASSTFGLAGGNTDTQYF
.	TRBV20-1	TRBJ2-6	.	TGCAGTGCTAGTAGAGGATCTGGGGCCAACGTCCTGACTTTC	CSASRGSGANVLTF
.	TRBV5-4	TRBJ2-3	.	TGTGCCAGCAGCACGGACACCACAGATACGCAGTATTTT	CASSTDTTDTQYF
.	TRBV6-1	TRBJ2-5	TRBD2	TGTGCCAGCAGTGCTGGCGGGGGGGCCGGTGAGACCCAGTACTTC	CASSAGGGAGETQYF
.	TRBV2	TRBJ2-7	.	TGTGCCAGCAACGGAGTTGGCTCCTACGAGCAGTACTTC	CASNGVGSYEQYF
once	TRBV5-1	TRBJ1-1	TRBD1	TGCGCCAGCAGCGCACAGGGGGCTAACACTGAAGCTTTCTTT	CASSAQGANTEAFF
.	TRBV6-5	TRBJ2-1	.	TGTGCCAGCAGTTATCTTGGGGCGAGGGAGCAGTTCTTC	CASSYLGAREQFF
.	TRBV4-2	TRBJ1-1	.	TGTGCCAGCAGCCAAGAGGTCCCGAGCATGAACACTGAAGCTTTCTTT	CASSQEVPSMNTEAFF
.	TRBV4-1	TRBJ1-2	TRBD1	TGCGCCAGCAGCCAAGCGGGGACAGACTTAAACTATGGCTACACCTTC	CASSQAGTDLNYGYTF
.	TRBV7-3	TRBJ2-1	.	TGTGCCAGCAGCTTATTACAGGGGGCGGGAGGTGAGCAGTTCTTC	CASSLLQGAGGEQFF
.	TRBV3-1/TRBV3-2	TRBJ1-6	TRBD1	TGTGCCAGCAGTGGGACAGGACAATATAATTCACCCCTCCACTTT	CASSGTGQYNSPLHF
.	TRBV10-3	TRBJ1-2	.	TGTGCCATCAGTGTGGGGACACTTGGGGGCTACACCTTC	CAISVGTLGGYTF
.	TRBV6-2/TRBV6-3	TRBJ1-2	TRBD1	TGTGCCAGCAGTTATCCCGGGACAGTCTATGGCTACACCTTC	CASSYPGTVYGYTF
.	TRBV6-2/TRBV6-3	TRBJ2-2	TRBD2	TGTGCCAGCAGTTACTCTTGGACTAGCGGGGGGTCATTCACCGGGGAGCTGTTTTTT	CASSYSWTSGGSFTGELFF
few	TRBV3-1/TRBV3-2	TRBJ2-7	.	TGTGCCAGCAGCCCCCGAAGGGGTTGCGAGCAGTACTTC	CASSPRRGCEQYF
.	TRBV3-1/TRBV3-2	TRBJ2-3	.	TGTGCCAGCAGCCTCCCGGGTACGCAGTATTTT	CASSLPGTQYF
.	TRBV5-1	TRBJ2-7	TRBD2	TGCGCCAGCAGCTCCCGGACTAGCGACTACGAGCAGTACTTC	CASSSRTSDYEQYF
once	TRBV10-1	TRBJ2-3	.	TGCGCCAGCAGTGAGAGGCTCGGGAGTACGCAGTATTTT	CASSERLGSTQYF
.	TRBV7-9	TRBJ1-1	TRBD1	TGTGCCAGCAGCCCCCAATCTGGGACAGGGTATGCTTTCTTT	CASSPQSGTGYAFF
.	TRBV3-1/TRBV3-2	TRBJ1-2	.	TGTGCCAGCAGCCAAGACCCCAGGGATGGCTACACCTTC	CASSQDPRDGYTF
.	TRBV6-5	TRBJ2-2	.	TGTGCCGGAAAGGGACAATACACCGGGGAGCTGTTTTTT	CAGKGQYTGELFF
.	TRBV7-6	TRBJ2-5	.	TGTGCCAGCAGCTTAGCTGGGCCCCAAGAGACCCAGTACTTC	CASSLAGPQETQYF
.	TRBV6-1	TRBJ1-1	.	TGTGCCAGCAGTGAAGCGCTTCGGGGAGGATTGAACACTGAAGCTTTCTTT	CASSEALRGGLNTEAFF
.	TRBV19	TRBJ1-1	.	TGTGCCAGTAGTATGGGGAGGGAGCGGACTGAAGCTTTCTTT	CASSMGRERTEAFF
.	TRBV4-3	TRBJ1-1	.	TGCGCCAGCAGCCAAGATGCGGGGCCGCGGGAAGCTTTCTTT	CASSQDAGPREAFF
.	TRBV7-9	TRBJ2-7	TRBD1	TGTGCCAGCAGCCAGGGACAGCTCGAATCCTACGAGCAGTACTTC	CASSQGQLESYEQYF
few	TRBV6-5	TRBJ2-7	.	TGTGCCAGCCAGGACAGTGACGCCTACGAGCAGTACTTC	CASQDSDAYEQYF
once	TRBV12-5	TRBJ1-1	.	TGTGCTAGTGGTTTGGGTCAAACTGAAGCTTTCTTT	CASGLGQTEAFF
.	TRBV11-2	TRBJ1-4	.	TGTGCCAGCAGCTTAGGACGGGATGAAAAACTGTTTTTT	CASSLGRDEKLFF
once	TRBV7-3	TRBJ2-1	.	TGTGCCAGCGCACCGGGGGTATCGGAGAATGAGCAGTTCTTC	CASAPGVSENEQFF
.	TRBV18	TRBJ2-3	TRBD2	TGTGCCAGCTCTCAAGGGACTAGCGATCGCACAGATACGCAGTATTTT	CASSQGTSDRTDTQYF
.	TRBV5-4	TRBJ2-3	TRBD2	TGTGCCAGCAGCCCAGCGGGGGTTAGCACAGATACGCAGTATTTT	CASSPAGVSTDTQYF
.	TRBV30	TRBJ2-7	TRBD2	TGTGCCTGGAGTGCCTGGCCAGGGAGGGGTGAGCAGTACTTC	CAWSAWPGRGEQYF
.	TRBV11-2	TRBJ1-2	.	TGTGCCAGCAGCCCCTGGCGGGGTGCCTATGGCTACACCTTC	CASSPWRGAYGYTF
.	TRBV7-9	TRBJ2-1	TRBD2	TGTGCCAGCAGCTCTACCAGGACTAGCGGGGGGGCATACAATGAGCAGTTCTTC	CASSSTRTSGGAYNEQFF
.	TRBV5-1	TRBJ2-2	.	TGCGCCAGCAGCTGGAGGGGAGGCGGGGAGCTGTTTTTT	CASSWRGGGELFF
few	TRBV21-1	TRBJ1-5	.	TGTGCCAGCAGCAAAACGGGCCCCGGACAGGGAGGTCATCAGCCCCAGCATTTT	CASSKTGPGQGGHQPQHF
.	TRBV30	TRBJ1-1	.	TGTGCCTGGAGTGGGTTTGACAGCACTGAAGCTTTCTTT	CAWSGFDSTEAFF
once	TRBV7-8	TRBJ1-4	.	TGTGCCAGCAGCCCACCAACTACAACTAATGAAAAACTGTTTTTT	CASSPPTTTNEKLFF
.	TRBV19	TRBJ1-1	TRBD1	TGTGCCAGTAGTGACACAGGGGGGTCGGACACTGAAGCTTTCTTT	CASSDTGGSDTEAFF
.	TRBV12-5	TRBJ2-2	TRBD1	TGTGCTAGTGGTTCGGGACAGCCGGGCACCGGGGAGCTGTTTTTT	CASGSGQPGTGELFF
.	TRBV21-1	TRBJ1-2	.	TGTGCCAGCAGTCGCAGGGCTGGCTACACCTTC	CASSRRAGYTF
.	TRBV9	TRBJ1-6	.	TGTGCCAGCAGCAAAAAAGGGGGTACCGATTCACCCCTCCACTTT	CASSKKGGTDSPLHF
.	TRBV13	TRBJ2-2	TRBD1	TGTGCCAGCAGCTTAGAGGCGCAGGGGGCTGATTCGAACACCGGGGAGCTGTTTTTT	CASSLEAQGADSNTGELFF
.	TRBV20-1	TRBJ2-1	.	TGCAGTGCTAGGGCTCTCAATGAGCAGTTCTTC	CSARALNEQFF
.	TRBV30	TRBJ1-4	.	TGTGCCTGGAGTGTCGGAGGGTTAGGTCAAAAACTGTTTTTT	CAWSVGGLGQKLFF
.	TRBV3-1/TRBV3-2	TRBJ2-1	TRBD2	TGTGCCAGCAGCCAAGTGTTTGCGGGGGGGCTTCGTAATGAGCAGTTCTTC	CASSQVFAGGLRNEQFF
.	TRBV6-1	TRBJ2-5	TRBD2	TGTGCCAGCAGTGTAGGTGGGACTAGCGGGGGGGCAGAGACCCAGTACTTC	CASSVGGTSGGAETQYF
.	TRBV3-1/TRBV3-2	TRBJ2-5	TRBD1	TGTGCCAGCAGCCCGGGGACAGGGGGGGAGACCCAGTACTTC	CASSPGTGGETQYF